Listed below are T cell receptor beta chains from one sample, sequenced in a study of CD4 and CD8 cells across lung adenocarcinoma regions. TCRdb recomputed calls from the PCR reads with MiXCR, one row per CDR3 protein. The sample has over 15,000 distinct CDR3 sequences, around 56% seen once. The material sequenced was CD8+ T cells from the center of a lung tumor. These receptors were collected from a female donor with lung adenocarcinoma. The CD4 and CD8 labels of this study may be unreliable. CDR3s include the opening cysteine and the closing phenylalanine or tryptophan. The order of the fields is CDR3 length, D gene, J gene, clone size, V gene, CDR3 DNA, CDR3 protein. A D gene is named only where the DNA matches it firmly. Clone size is given for some rows only: seen once, a few or many times, or a class if the clone is expanded.

length: 16; D: TRBD2; J: TRBJ2-7; size: .; V: TRBV6-1; DNA: TGTGCCAGCAGTGACCCCGGGACTAGCGGGAGTTACGAGCAGTACTTC; CDR3: CASSDPGTSGSYEQYF
length: 16; D: .; J: TRBJ2-4; size: .; V: TRBV27; DNA: TGTGCGAGCAGTGTCTGGCGGGGCGGGGCCACAGATACTCAGTACTTC; CDR3: CASSVWRGGATDTQYF
length: 16; D: TRBD1; J: TRBJ2-1; size: .; V: TRBV6-1; DNA: TGTGCCAGCAGTGAGGGCCCGGGACAGGGGGGAAGTGAGCAGTTCTTC; CDR3: CASSEGPGQGGSEQFF
length: 14; D: .; J: TRBJ2-4; size: once; V: TRBV6-8; DNA: TGTCGCGGCACGGGGCTGCGAGCCAAAAATATTCAGTACTTC; CDR3: CRGTGLRAKNIQYF
length: 14; D: .; J: TRBJ1-1; size: many; V: TRBV6-1; DNA: TGTGCCAGCAGTGAAAACAGTTTGAACACTGAAGCTTTCTTT; CDR3: CASSENSLNTEAFF
length: 14; D: .; J: TRBJ2-4; size: medium-sized; V: TRBV6-2/TRBV6-3; DNA: TGTGCCAGCACCCAGGGGTTAGCCAAAAACATTCAGTACTTC; CDR3: CASTQGLAKNIQYF
length: 13; D: .; J: TRBJ1-1; size: .; V: TRBV19; DNA: TGTGCCAGTAGTATTAACGCGAACACTGAAGCTTTCTTT; CDR3: CASSINANTEAFF
length: 10; D: .; J: TRBJ2-3; size: .; V: TRBV6-1; DNA: TGTGGCCGTGGCCAAGATACCCAGTATTTT; CDR3: CGRGQDTQYF
length: 13; D: .; J: TRBJ2-5; size: medium-sized; V: TRBV12-5; DNA: TGTGCTAGTGGTTTGAATAGGGGAGAGACCCAGTACTTC; CDR3: CASGLNRGETQYF
length: 14; D: .; J: TRBJ1-4; size: .; V: TRBV6-1; DNA: TGTGCCAGCCGCCCGGGAACAACTAATGAAAAACTGTTTTTT; CDR3: CASRPGTTNEKLFF
length: 13; D: .; J: TRBJ2-1; size: .; V: TRBV10-1; DNA: TGCGCCAGCAGTGCGTCCAGATACAATGAGCAGTTCTTC; CDR3: CASSASRYNEQFF
length: 12; D: TRBD1; J: TRBJ2-5; size: many; V: TRBV14; DNA: TGTGCCAGCAGCCAAGCACAGGGGCCCCAGTACTTC; CDR3: CASSQAQGPQYF
length: 14; D: .; J: TRBJ2-1; size: few; V: TRBV4-2; DNA: TGTGCCAGCAGCCCCCCCGCGGCGCAATGGGAGCAGTTCTTC; CDR3: CASSPPAAQWEQFF
length: 15; D: .; J: TRBJ2-5; size: .; V: TRBV27; DNA: TGTGCCAGGGGTTTCGGGGGCGGTGACCAAGATACGCAGTACTTC; CDR3: CARGFGGGDQDTQYF
length: 14; D: TRBD1; J: TRBJ1-2; size: .; V: TRBV4-1; DNA: TGCGCCAGCAGCCAGCAGGGGGCAGACTATGGCTACACCTTC; CDR3: CASSQQGADYGYTF
length: 14; D: TRBD1; J: TRBJ1-1; size: few; V: TRBV4-1; DNA: TGCGCCAGCAGCCAACCGACAGGGAGCACTGAAGCTTTCTTT; CDR3: CASSQPTGSTEAFF
length: 20; D: TRBD2; J: TRBJ2-1; size: many; V: TRBV11-2; DNA: TGTGCCAGCAGCTTGAGTGGTAATCCCCTAGCGGGACGTACGGGGAATGAGCAGTTCTTC; CDR3: CASSLSGNPLAGRTGNEQFF
length: 18; D: .; J: TRBJ2-4; size: .; V: TRBV6-5; DNA: TGTGCCAGCAGTTACCGCATCTCGGGGACGAGTGGCAAAGACACTCAGTACTTC; CDR3: CASSYRISGTSGKDTQYF
length: 15; D: .; J: TRBJ2-5; size: once; V: TRBV27; DNA: TGTGCCACGGGGTTCGGGGGCCCTAACCCAGAGACCCAGTACTTC; CDR3: CATGFGGPNPETQYF
length: 16; D: TRBD2; J: TRBJ2-1; size: few; V: TRBV6-1; DNA: TGTGCCAGCAGGGTCCTAGGGGCGGGAGCCGCCAATGAGCAGTTCTTC; CDR3: CASRVLGAGAANEQFF
length: 13; D: .; J: TRBJ2-3; size: once; V: TRBV6-2/TRBV6-3; DNA: TGTGCCAGCAGTTACGGGGGGACAGATACGCAGTATTTT; CDR3: CASSYGGTDTQYF
length: 15; D: TRBD2; J: TRBJ2-2; size: many; V: TRBV10-3; DNA: TGTGCCATCAGGGGGACTAGCGTAAACACCGGGGAGCTGTTTTTT; CDR3: CAIRGTSVNTGELFF
length: 14; D: .; J: TRBJ1-2; size: .; V: TRBV7-2; DNA: TGTGCCAGCAGCTGGCAGCAGGCTAACTATGGCTACACCTTC; CDR3: CASSWQQANYGYTF
length: 16; D: .; J: TRBJ2-3; size: .; V: TRBV25-1; DNA: TGTGTCTGCAGTGGGCGCGGTTCTTCTGACAAAGATACGCAGTATTTT; CDR3: CVCSGRGSSDKDTQYF
length: 14; D: .; J: TRBJ2-2; size: .; V: TRBV10-3; DNA: TGTGCCATCATTGACCCTGTGAGGGCAGGTAAGCTGTATTTT; CDR3: CAIIDPVRAGKLYF
length: 17; D: .; J: TRBJ2-6; size: .; V: TRBV5-1; DNA: TGCGCCAGCAGCTTGGACGGCAGGAGCTCTGGGGCCAACGTCCTGACTTTC; CDR3: CASSLDGRSSGANVLTF
length: 14; D: .; J: TRBJ2-3; size: few; V: TRBV6-1; DNA: TGTGCCAGCAGAATGACGCATGGCACAGATACGCAGTATTTT; CDR3: CASRMTHGTDTQYF
length: 15; D: .; J: TRBJ2-7; size: few; V: TRBV6-5; DNA: TGTGCCAGCAGTTACTCCGGCGGGTCCTCCTACGAGCAGTACTTC; CDR3: CASSYSGGSSYEQYF
length: 15; D: .; J: TRBJ1-2; size: few; V: TRBV6-5; DNA: TGTGCCAGCAGTTACCTAAATAGGGTGGCCAATGGCTACACCTTC; CDR3: CASSYLNRVANGYTF
length: 16; D: .; J: TRBJ2-5; size: .; V: TRBV10-2; DNA: TGCGCCAGCGGGGGGACCGGGGGGCGTGACACAGAGACCCAGTACTTC; CDR3: CASGGTGGRDTETQYF
length: 15; D: .; J: TRBJ2-5; size: .; V: TRBV6-1; DNA: TGTGCCAGCGACCTCCTTTCATCAGGCCAAGAGACCCAGTACTTC; CDR3: CASDLLSSGQETQYF
length: 18; D: TRBD2; J: TRBJ2-1; size: medium-sized; V: TRBV10-1; DNA: TGCGCCAGCAGTGGAAAAGACAGGGGAACTAGCGGGACCTATGAGCAGTTCTTC; CDR3: CASSGKDRGTSGTYEQFF
length: 13; D: .; J: TRBJ2-2; size: few; V: TRBV4-1; DNA: TGCGCCAGCAGCCAACAGGGTATCGGGGAGCTGTTTTTT; CDR3: CASSQQGIGELFF
length: 16; D: TRBD2; J: TRBJ2-1; size: .; V: TRBV27; DNA: TGTGCCAGCAGAAAAGCGGGACTAGCGGGAGGGAATGAGCAGTTCTTC; CDR3: CASRKAGLAGGNEQFF
length: 16; D: .; J: TRBJ2-3; size: .; V: TRBV6-1; DNA: TGTGCCAGCAGGGGCCCCCAGGCTGTGGGAAACAATACGCAGTATTTT; CDR3: CASRGPQAVGNNTQYF
length: 14; D: TRBD1; J: TRBJ2-4; size: .; V: TRBV28; DNA: TGTGCCAGCAGTTTGACAGGGGCCAAAAACATTCAGTACTTC; CDR3: CASSLTGAKNIQYF
length: 14; D: .; J: TRBJ2-5; size: .; V: TRBV6-2/TRBV6-3; DNA: TGTGCCAGCAGTTACGCGACGCCTCAAGAGGAGCAGTACTTC; CDR3: CASSYATPQEEQYF
length: 11; D: .; J: TRBJ1-2; size: .; V: TRBV10-3; DNA: TGTGCCACTAAATCAGGGCCAGGCTACACCTTC; CDR3: CATKSGPGYTF
length: 15; D: TRBD1; J: TRBJ2-2; size: .; V: TRBV6-1; DNA: TGTGCCAGCAGGAAAGGGGGCGCGGACACCGGGGAGCTGTTTTTT; CDR3: CASRKGGADTGELFF
length: 15; D: .; J: TRBJ1-2; size: many; V: TRBV6-5; DNA: TGTGCCAGCAGTTACCGGCAGGGCGAGTACTATGGCTACACCTTC; CDR3: CASSYRQGEYYGYTF
length: 16; D: .; J: TRBJ2-5; size: .; V: TRBV6-1; DNA: TGTGCCAGCAGACAAACCCCCGCTAGCGCGTCAGAGACCCAGTACTTC; CDR3: CASRQTPASASETQYF
length: 14; D: TRBD1; J: TRBJ2-7; size: few; V: TRBV27; DNA: TGTGCCAGCAGCTCGGGACAGGGGGCGAGGGAGCAGTACTTC; CDR3: CASSSGQGAREQYF
length: 16; D: TRBD2; J: TRBJ2-1; size: .; V: TRBV4-2; DNA: TGTGCCAGCAGCCAAAGGCACCGGGGGGACCACCATGAGCAGTTCTTC; CDR3: CASSQRHRGDHHEQFF
length: 17; D: TRBD2; J: TRBJ2-3; size: .; V: TRBV7-2; DNA: TGTGCCAGCAGCTGCGTGCCGGGGGGGTGGGCCAAAAATACTCAGTATTTC; CDR3: CASSCVPGGWAKNTQYF
length: 14; D: TRBD2; J: TRBJ2-3; size: .; V: TRBV27; DNA: TGTGCGAGCAGCGGGGGCTCTGGCCAAGAGACCCAGTATTTC; CDR3: CASSGGSGQETQYF
length: 15; D: .; J: TRBJ2-3; size: .; V: TRBV27; DNA: TGTGCCAGCAGTCCGGGGCAGGGTGCCAGAGGTACTCAGTATTTC; CDR3: CASSPGQGARGTQYF
length: 14; D: TRBD2; J: TRBJ2-5; size: .; V: TRBV20-1; DNA: TGCAGTGGTAGCGGGGGAGGGGACCCAGAGACGCAGTACTTT; CDR3: CSGSGGGDPETQYF
length: 15; D: TRBD2; J: TRBJ2-3; size: .; V: TRBV9; DNA: TGTGCCAGCAGCGTCGGGACTACCAACACAGATACGCAGTATTTT; CDR3: CASSVGTTNTDTQYF
length: 14; D: TRBD1; J: TRBJ2-3; size: .; V: TRBV6-1; DNA: TGTGCCAGCAGTGAAGCTGTGAACACAGGGGAGCAGTATTTT; CDR3: CASSEAVNTGEQYF
length: 15; D: .; J: TRBJ1-1; size: once; V: TRBV27; DNA: TGTGCCAGCAGTTTATCCGCGTCTCCGAACACTGAAGCTTTCTTT; CDR3: CASSLSASPNTEAFF
length: 14; D: .; J: TRBJ1-1; size: few; V: TRBV6-5; DNA: TGTGCCAGCAGTTCGAGCTCACGGGACACTGAAGCTTTCTTT; CDR3: CASSSSSRDTEAFF
length: 15; D: .; J: TRBJ1-2; size: many; V: TRBV11-2; DNA: TGTGCCAGCAGCAAACCTGGGCTGGGTGAAGATGGCAACACCTTC; CDR3: CASSKPGLGEDGNTF
length: 18; D: .; J: TRBJ1-5; size: .; V: TRBV6-1; DNA: TGTGCCAGCAGTGAAGCGCAGGGCAGGGGAACGGGCAATCAGCCCCAGCATTTT; CDR3: CASSEAQGRGTGNQPQHF
length: 14; D: .; J: TRBJ2-7; size: .; V: TRBV7-2; DNA: TGTGCCAGCAGCCTGGACCCAGGCAGGTACGAGCAGTACTTC; CDR3: CASSLDPGRYEQYF
length: 17; D: TRBD2; J: TRBJ2-1; size: .; V: TRBV6-5; DNA: TGTGCCAGCAGTTACTCGCGAGGGACGGGAGGGCCCCACGAGCAGTTCTTC; CDR3: CASSYSRGTGGPHEQFF
length: 16; D: TRBD2; J: TRBJ2-4; size: .; V: TRBV6-1; DNA: TGTGCCAGCCGTGTGTCGGCGGGGGGGCCCACAAACACGCAGTACTTC; CDR3: CASRVSAGGPTNTQYF
length: 14; D: TRBD1; J: TRBJ1-6; size: .; V: TRBV6-1; DNA: TGTGCCAGCAGTGGGACAGGGGCGACCTACGAGCAGTACTTT; CDR3: CASSGTGATYEQYF
length: 17; D: TRBD2; J: TRBJ2-3; size: .; V: TRBV27; DNA: TGTGCCAGCAGTCGGAGCGTCCCTAGCGGGAGTTCAGATACGCAGTATTTT; CDR3: CASSRSVPSGSSDTQYF
length: 15; D: .; J: TRBJ2-7; size: .; V: TRBV6-1; DNA: TGTGCCAGCAGCCCCTCAGGACAGCACCTCTACGAGCAGTACTTC; CDR3: CASSPSGQHLYEQYF
length: 15; D: .; J: TRBJ2-5; size: .; V: TRBV7-2; DNA: TGTGCCAGCAGCCAATATAATAGCGTCCAAGAGACCCAGTACTTC; CDR3: CASSQYNSVQETQYF